Listed here are 10 T cell receptor beta chains from one sample, sequenced in a study of blood T cell repertoires in COVID-19. TCRdb's copy holds only in-frame clones and misses some; the assay was immunoSEQ multiplex PCR. The data contain about 300,000 clones, 65% to 85% of them singletons. Material: peripheral blood. All receptors come from a woman aged 45-65 years with acute or convalescent COVID-19.

V usage is TRBV11-1 and J usage is TRBJ1-1; no firm D call. There are 14 residues in the CDR3. Trimming shortened V by 1 base and J by 0 bases, and 6 bases separated the two germline ends. The germline V gene has CDR1 SGHAT and CDR2 FQDESV (reference sequence). The CDR3 sequence: CASSLGGVNTEAFF. CDR3 nucleotide sequence: TGTGCCAGCAGCTTAGGGGGAGTGAACACTGAAGCTTTCTTT.

This chain links TRBV19 with TRBJ1-1; D is unresolved. Germline-derived CDR1 and CDR2 are LNHDA and SQIVND (reference sequence). Trimming cost V 4 bases and J 0 bases, with 6 bases left between them. This CDR3 spans 13 amino acids. CDR3 sequence: CASSTQLNTEAFF. The DNA of the CDR3 is TGTGCCAGTAGTACCCAATTGAACACTGAAGCTTTCTTT. The full variable domain, completed using reference TRBV19 and TRBJ1-1, is DGGITQSPKYLFRKEGQNVTLSCEQNLNHDAMYWYRQDPGQGLRLIYYSQIVNDFQKGDIAEGYSVSREKKESFPLTVTSAQKNPTAFYLCASSTQLNTEAFFGQGTRLTVV.

J is TRBJ1-4 and V is TRBV11-2, with 8 bases lining up with TRBD1. Germline values: CDR1 SGHAT, CDR2 FQNNGV. V lost 10 bases and J lost 10; bases outside the gene matches: 11. This CDR3 has 13 amino acids. In DNA, the CDR3 is TGTGCCACATCCTCCGGACAGGGAGGAAAACTGTTTTTT. This encodes CATSSGQGGKLFF.

The V and J genes are TRBV29-1 and TRBJ2-7; D gene unclear. The CDR3 loop spans 13 amino acids. Germline V gene data show CDR1 as SQVTM and CDR2 as ANQGSEA. Trimming shortened V by 5 bases and J by 2 bases, and 13 bases separated the two germline ends. CDR3 residues: CSVITVSTYEQYF. CDR3 bases: TGCAGCGTTATAACGGTTAGCACCTACGAGCAGTACTTC.

The chain recombines TRBV10-2 with TRBJ1-1, with 7 nucleotides matching TRBD1. The germline CDR1 and CDR2 sequences are WSHSY and SAAADI. The ends lost 5 bases at V and 3 bases at J; junction bases unmatched: 0. The CDR3 runs 12 residues. In DNA form, the CDR3 reads TGCGCCAGCAGTACAGGGGACACTGAAGCTTTCTTT. As protein: CASSTGDTEAFF.

This clone showed up just once. DNA for the CDR3: TGTGCCAGTACCCGTGGGGGGACCAACTATGGCTACACCTTC. Residues: CASTRGGTNYGYTF. This chain uses TRBV9 with TRBJ1-2; tentative D call: TRBD1 (5 bases). The V end lost 8 bases, the J end lost 2 bases, and 16 bases lay between the germline ends. Germline V CDR1 and CDR2: SGDLS, YYNGEE. The CDR3 has 14 residues.

This clone came up a few times. The V and J genes are TRBV7-9 and TRBJ2-2; TRBD1 agrees at 8 bases. The CDR3 loop spans 16 amino acids. Germline V gives CDR1 SEHNR, CDR2 FQNEAQ (reference sequence). The V segment lost 5 bases and the J segment 1 base; nucleotides outside the gene matches: 6. CDR3 amino acids: CASSESGTGNTGELFF. The CDR3 region has the DNA TGTGCCAGCAGCGAATCCGGGACAGGGAACACCGGGGAGCTGTTTTTT.

The J gene is TRBJ1-3, the V gene TRBV9; D possibly corresponds to TRBD1 (5 bases). CDR1 and CDR2 (germline): SGDLS, YYNGEE. With 0 bases removed from V and 0 bases from J, the gap between germline ends came to 7 bases. The CDR3 covers 15 residues. This CDR3 reads CASSVGGASGNTIYF. The CDR3 DNA reads as TGTGCCAGCAGCGTAGGCGGGGCCTCTGGAAACACCATATATTTT.

This clone was seen only once. This chain joins TRBV5-1 and TRBJ2-2; D ambiguous. The CDR3 covers 14 residues. Germline V gene lookup returns CDR1 SGHRS and CDR2 YFSETQ. V was cut by 3 bases and J by 5 bases, with 11 bases left in between. The CDR3 is CASSYPGGTGELFF. Written as DNA, the CDR3 is TGCGCCAGCAGCTACCCCGGTGGTACCGGGGAGCTGTTTTTT. Drawing the rest from reference TRBV5-1 and TRBJ2-2, the complete variable domain is KAGVTQTPRYLIKTRGQQVTLSCSPISGHRSVSWYQQTPGQGLQFLFEYFSETQRNKGNFPGRFSGRQFSNSRSEMNVSTLELGDSALYLCASSYPGGTGELFFGEGSRLTVL.

The rearrangement links TRBV7-2 to TRBJ2-5, with 13 bases aligning to TRBD2. Germline CDR1 and CDR2: SGHTA and FQGNSA. Trimming at V came to 8 bases and at J to 2 bases, leaving 8 bases not matched to a gene. The CDR3 runs 16 residues. The CDR3 protein is CASGQTSGGTQETQYF. The CDR3 nucleotides are TGTGCCAGCGGCCAGACTAGCGGGGGGACACAAGAGACCCAGTACTTC.